One and the same sample provided the 18 T cell receptor beta chains below, sequenced in a study of response to subunit inactivated influenza vaccine. TCRdb called the RT-PCR reads again in MiXCR, with one record for every CDR3 protein. The table lists about 830,000 distinct CDR3 sequences, around 18% of them singletons, with 9.5% to 13% in the top ten. The sequences come from PBMCs from blood, collected roughly 5 days after vaccination. Every receptor here comes from a man between 45 and 60 years old who received an inactivated influenza vaccine.

The gene calls are TRBV4-2 and TRBJ2-3, with D perhaps matching TRBD2 (5 bases). The germline V gene encodes CDR1 LGHNA and CDR2 YNFKEQ. The CDR3 runs 16 residues. Trimming removed 4 bases from V and 4 bases from J, with 18 bases in between. CDR3 DNA sequence: TGTGCCAGCAGCCCCCCGTCCGGACCGGAGGCAGATACGCAGTATTTT. Its protein is CASSPPSGPEADTQYF.

This chain connects TRBV7-9 to TRBJ2-1, with TRBD1 as a possible D gene (6 bases). Trimming took 1 base from V and 8 from J, leaving 9 bases between them. Germline V gene lookup returns CDR1 SEHNR and CDR2 FQNEAQ (reference sequence). The CDR3 spans 13 residues. The CDR3, as DNA: TGTGCCAGCAGCTTAGAGGGGGTGGATGAGCAGTTCTTC. It specifies CASSLEGVDEQFF. Variable domain in full (rest from reference TRBV7-9 and TRBJ2-1): DTGVSQNPRHKITKRGQNVTFRCDPISEHNRLYWYRQTLGQGPEFLTYFQNEAQLEKSRLLSDRFSAERPKGSFSTLEIQRTEQGDSAMYLCASSLEGVDEQFFGPGTRLTVL.

J is TRBJ2-2 and V is TRBV6-2 or TRBV6-3, with 7 positions matching TRBD1. Germline V gene lookup returns CDR1 MNHEY and CDR2 SVGEGT. Unmatched junction bases numbered 12, after V lost 4 bases and J lost 4 bases. CDR3 length equals 17 residues. The CDR3 loop reads CASSWVTQGGSTGELFF. The CDR3 bases are TGTGCCAGCAGTTGGGTTACACAAGGGGGCAGCACCGGGGAGCTGTTTTTT.

This clonotype was detected a few times. The chain employs TRBV29-1 and TRBJ1-1; no definite D call. The V end was cut by 4 bases, the J end by 1 base, with 7 bases between. The CDR3 loop spans 12 amino acids. The V gene's germline CDR1 is SQVTM and CDR2 ANQGSEA. The CDR3 DNA follows: TGCAGCGTTGGGCGGAGGAACACTGAAGCTTTCTTT. Amino acids: CSVGRRNTEAFF.

The chain combines TRBV9 with TRBJ2-1; 8 positions agree with TRBD1. From germline, CDR1 is SGDLS and CDR2 YYNGEE. This CDR3 has 20 amino acids. V was pared by 0 bases and J by 0 bases, with 14 bases of the junction left unmatched. The CDR3 here is CASSVVPGTGSPSSYNEQFF. Here the CDR3 DNA reads TGTGCCAGCAGCGTAGTTCCCGGGACAGGTAGCCCGAGCTCCTACAATGAGCAGTTCTTC.

The V call is TRBV20-1, the J call TRBJ2-7; a possible D gene is TRBD1 (6 bases). Germline V gene data show CDR1 as DFQATT and CDR2 as SNEGSKA (reference sequence). The CDR3 length is 12 residues. V dropped 4 bases and J dropped 5 bases, with 12 bases sitting between them. CDR3 region: CSAIRGSDEQYF. CDR3 sequence (DNA): TGCAGTGCTATCAGGGGATCGGACGAGCAGTACTTC.

This clonotype was seen a handful of times. The chain recombines TRBV28 with TRBJ2-2; tentative D call: TRBD2 (5 bases). Trimming stripped 1 base from V and 0 bases from J, with 21 bases between. Germline assignment: CDR1 MDHEN and CDR2 SYDVKM. The CDR3 has 20 residues. For the CDR3, the DNA is TGTGCCAGCAGTTTATCCGTGTTTCGAGGGAGACACGCGAACACCGGGGAGCTGTTTTTT. It is translated as CASSLSVFRGRHANTGELFF.

The chain couples TRBV29-1 to TRBJ2-4, with a weak D call TRBD1 (6 bases). V lost 4 bases to trimming and J lost 8 bases, with 15 bases between them. Looked up from germline, CDR1 is SQVTM and CDR2 is ANQGSEA. The length of the CDR3 is 13 residues. The CDR3 here is CSVAPLRGDIQYF. DNA of the CDR3: TGCAGCGTTGCCCCTCTCAGGGGAGACATTCAGTACTTC. The whole variable domain, filled in from reference TRBV29-1 and TRBJ2-4, reads SAVISQKPSRDICQRGTSLTIQCQVDSQVTMMFWYRQQPGQSLTLIATANQGSEATYESGFVIDKFPISRPNLTFSTLTVSNMSPEDSSIYLCSVAPLRGDIQYFGAGTRLSVL.

This clonotype was recorded a few times. This chain links TRBV28 with TRBJ1-1, with TRBD1 identical over 7 bases. V was pared by 7 bases and J by 7 bases, with 21 bases of the junction left unmatched. Germline V gives CDR1 MDHEN, CDR2 SYDVKM. The CDR3 has 17 residues. The CDR3 is CASTPSPGAGGGHEAFF. CDR3 coding DNA: TGTGCCAGCACCCCTTCCCCCGGGGCAGGGGGGGGTCATGAAGCTTTCTTT.

The V call is TRBV7-9, the J call TRBJ2-3, with D possibly called TRBD1 or TRBD2 (6 bases each). Trimming shortened V by 0 bases and J by 0 bases, and 13 bases separated the two germline ends. CDR3 length: 17 residues. Germline values: CDR1 SEHNR, CDR2 FQNEAQ (reference sequence). CDR3 region: CASSLAVGGPSTDTQYF. The CDR3, as DNA: TGTGCCAGCAGCTTAGCTGTTGGGGGGCCTAGCACAGATACGCAGTATTTT.

In this sample, this clonotype turned up many times. The chain carries TRBV12-3 or TRBV12-4 and TRBJ2-2, with 8 nucleotides matching TRBD1. The CDR3 contains 15 residues. V dropped 1 base and J dropped 7; count of bases not matched to a gene: 5. In DNA form, the CDR3 reads TGTGCCAGCAGTTTAGAGACAGGGGTACGCGGGGAGCTGTTTTTT. Encoded protein: CASSLETGVRGELFF.

The CDR3 spells CASSFGLAGSTDTQYF. The CDR3 DNA reads as TGTGCCAGCAGCTTTGGTCTAGCGGGAAGCACAGATACGCAGTATTTT. The chain joins TRBV11-2 to TRBJ2-3; TRBD2 matches at 9 bases. This CDR3 is 16 amino acids long. V was clipped by 3 bases and J by 0 bases; unmatched bases: 4. The germline CDR1 and CDR2 sequences are SGHAT and FQNNGV. The variable domain in full, with the rest retrieved from reference TRBV11-2 and TRBJ2-3, is EAGVAQSPRYKIIEKRQSVAFWCNPISGHATLYWYQQILGQGPKLLIQFQNNGVVDDSQLPKDRFSAERLKGVDSTLKIQPAKLEDSAVYLCASSFGLAGSTDTQYFGPGTRLTVL.

This clonotype has a handful of counts. The chain combines TRBV4-1 with TRBJ1-1, with D perhaps TRBD1 (5 bases). V shed 4 bases and J shed 4 bases, with 16 bases lying between them. This CDR3 has 15 residues. CDR1 and CDR2 from the germline V gene are MGHRA and YSYEKL. The CDR3 sequence is CASSREPGRSTEAFF. The DNA of the CDR3 is TGCGCCAGCAGCCGCGAGCCGGGACGGAGCACTGAAGCTTTCTTT.

The chain uses TRBV9 and TRBJ2-3; 14 bases align to TRBD2. J lost 5 bases, V lost 0 bases, and 8 bases had no gene match. Germline CDR1 SGDLS, CDR2 YYNGEE. This CDR3 is built from 18 residues. The CDR3 loop is CASSVAQGLAGVGDTQYF. The DNA for the CDR3 is TGTGCCAGCAGCGTAGCCCAGGGACTAGCGGGAGTTGGAGATACGCAGTATTTT.

The V gene is TRBV4-1, the J gene TRBJ2-1, with TRBD2 as a possible D gene (6 bases). This CDR3 is built from 15 residues. V was shortened by 2 bases and J by 4 bases, with 12 bases between the two germline ends. Germline V gene lookup returns CDR1 MGHRA and CDR2 YSYEKL. CDR3 nucleotide sequence: TGCGCCAGCAGCCAAAACGGGGGTGGGTACAATGAGCAGTTCTTC. Its protein product is CASSQNGGGYNEQFF.

This clonotype was seen many times. This rearrangement joins TRBV29-1 to TRBJ2-3, with D perhaps being TRBD1 or TRBD2 (5 bases each). Germline-derived CDR1 and CDR2 are SQVTM and ANQGSEA. This CDR3 is built from 15 residues. The germline V and J ends were trimmed by 5 bases and 2 bases, with 17 bases remaining between them. For the CDR3, the DNA is TGCAGCGTTACGTTAACTAGGGGTACCACAGATACGCAGTATTTT. Its translation is CSVTLTRGTTDTQYF.

The chain recombines TRBV20-1 with TRBJ1-4, with 11 bases aligning to TRBD1. CDR3 length equals 14 residues. Trimming took 0 bases from V and 8 from J; bases not matched to a gene: 2. Germline loops: CDR1 DFQATT, CDR2 SNEGSKA (reference sequence). CDR3 in amino acids: CSAREGTGGEKLFF. In nucleotides, the CDR3 is TGCAGTGCTAGAGAAGGGACAGGGGGGGAAAAACTGTTTTTT.

This clonotype was seen only a few times. The chain joins TRBV7-2 to TRBJ2-1, with 7 bases aligning to TRBD2. The J segment lost 2 bases and the V segment lost 5 bases, leaving 9 bases of the junction unmatched. The CDR3 consists of 16 residues. The germline gives CDR1 SGHTA, CDR2 FQGNSA. CDR3 sequence reads: CASSAGTGGTYNEQFF. In DNA form, the CDR3 reads TGTGCCAGCAGCGCCGGGACGGGAGGAACCTACAATGAGCAGTTCTTC.